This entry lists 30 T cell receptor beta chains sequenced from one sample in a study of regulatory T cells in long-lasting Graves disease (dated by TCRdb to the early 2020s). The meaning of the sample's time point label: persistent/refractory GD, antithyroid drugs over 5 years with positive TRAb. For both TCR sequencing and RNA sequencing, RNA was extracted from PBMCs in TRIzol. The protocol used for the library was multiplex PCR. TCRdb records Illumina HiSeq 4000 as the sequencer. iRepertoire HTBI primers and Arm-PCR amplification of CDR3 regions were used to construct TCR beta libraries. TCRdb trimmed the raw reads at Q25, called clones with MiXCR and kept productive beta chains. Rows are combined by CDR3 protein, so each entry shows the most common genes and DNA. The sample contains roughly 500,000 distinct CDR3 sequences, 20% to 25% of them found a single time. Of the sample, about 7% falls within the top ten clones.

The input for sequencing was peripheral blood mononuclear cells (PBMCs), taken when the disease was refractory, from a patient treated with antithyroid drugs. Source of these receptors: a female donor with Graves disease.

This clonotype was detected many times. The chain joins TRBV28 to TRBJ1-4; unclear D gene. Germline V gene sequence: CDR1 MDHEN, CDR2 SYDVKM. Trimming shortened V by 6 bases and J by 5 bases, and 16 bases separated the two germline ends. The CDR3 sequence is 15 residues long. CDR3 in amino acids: CASSSGGLRNEKLFF. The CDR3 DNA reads TGTGCCAGCAGCTCCGGAGGGTTAAGGAATGAAAAACTGTTTTTT.

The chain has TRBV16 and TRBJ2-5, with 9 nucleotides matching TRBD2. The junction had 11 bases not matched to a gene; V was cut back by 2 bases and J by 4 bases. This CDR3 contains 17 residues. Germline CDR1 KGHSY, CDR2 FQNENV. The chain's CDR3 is CASSQRASGAQGETQYF. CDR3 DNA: TGTGCCAGCAGCCAAAGAGCTAGCGGGGCTCAGGGAGAGACCCAGTACTTC.

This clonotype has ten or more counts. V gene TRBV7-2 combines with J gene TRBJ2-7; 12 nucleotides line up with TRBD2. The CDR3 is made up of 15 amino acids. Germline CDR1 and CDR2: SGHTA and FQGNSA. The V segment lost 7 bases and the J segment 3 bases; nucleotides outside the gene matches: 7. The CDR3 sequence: CASTLTSGSVYEQYF. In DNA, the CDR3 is TGTGCCAGCACCCTGACTAGCGGGAGTGTCTACGAGCAGTACTTC. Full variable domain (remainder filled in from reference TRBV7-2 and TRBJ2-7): GAGVSQSPSNKVTEKGKDVELRCDPISGHTALYWYRQSLGQGLEFLIYFQGNSAPDKSGLPSDRFSAERTGGSVSTLTIQRTQQEDSAVYLCASTLTSGSVYEQYFGPGTRLTVT.

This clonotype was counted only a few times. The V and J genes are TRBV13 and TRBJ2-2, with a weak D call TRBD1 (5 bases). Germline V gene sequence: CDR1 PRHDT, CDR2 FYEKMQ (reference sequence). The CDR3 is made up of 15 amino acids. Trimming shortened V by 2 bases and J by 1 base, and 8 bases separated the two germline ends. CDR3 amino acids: CASSLNRMNTGELFF. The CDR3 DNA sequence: TGTGCCAGCAGCTTAAACAGGATGAACACCGGGGAGCTGTTTTTT. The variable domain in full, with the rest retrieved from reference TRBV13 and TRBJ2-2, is AAGVIQSPRHLIKEKRETATLKCYPIPRHDTVYWYQQGPGQDPQFLISFYEKMQSDKGSIPDRFSAQQFSDYHSELNMSSLELGDSALYFCASSLNRMNTGELFFGEGSRLTVL.

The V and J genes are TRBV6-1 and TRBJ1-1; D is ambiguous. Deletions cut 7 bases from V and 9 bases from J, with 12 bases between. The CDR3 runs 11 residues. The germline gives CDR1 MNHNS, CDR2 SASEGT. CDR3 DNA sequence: TGTGCCAGCACCGACCATGGAAAAGCTTTCTTT. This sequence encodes CASTDHGKAFF.

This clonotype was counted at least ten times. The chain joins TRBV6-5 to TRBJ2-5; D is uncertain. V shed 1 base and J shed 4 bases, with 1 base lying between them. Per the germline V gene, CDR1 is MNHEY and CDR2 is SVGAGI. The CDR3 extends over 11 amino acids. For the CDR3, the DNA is TGTGCCAGCAGTTACTTAGAGACCCAGTACTTC. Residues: CASSYLETQYF.

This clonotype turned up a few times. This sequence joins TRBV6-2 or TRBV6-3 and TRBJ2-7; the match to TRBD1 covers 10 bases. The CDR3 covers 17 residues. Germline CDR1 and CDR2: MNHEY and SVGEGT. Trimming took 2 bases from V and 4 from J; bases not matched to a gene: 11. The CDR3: CASSYLIGDRGSYEQYF. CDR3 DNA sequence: TGTGCCAGCAGTTACCTAATTGGGGACAGGGGTTCGTACGAGCAGTACTTC.

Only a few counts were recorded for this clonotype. CDR3 DNA sequence: TGTGCCTGGAGTGTACAAGTAGCGGGAGTTATCGAGCAGTACTTC. It yields the protein CAWSVQVAGVIEQYF. This chain joins TRBV30 and TRBJ2-7, with TRBD2 matching 9 bases. This CDR3 spans 15 amino acids. Trimming removed 0 bases from V and 6 bases from J; junction bases left unmatched: 9. Germline CDR1 reads GTSNPN; CDR2 reads SVGIG (reference sequence).

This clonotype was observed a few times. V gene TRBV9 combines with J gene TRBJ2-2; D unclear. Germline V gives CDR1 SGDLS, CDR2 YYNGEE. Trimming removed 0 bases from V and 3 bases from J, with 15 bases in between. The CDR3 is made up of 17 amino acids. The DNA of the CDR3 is TGTGCCAGCAGCGTAGCTTCCCTGGGCAGAGACACCGGGGAGCTGTTTTTT. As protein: CASSVASLGRDTGELFF.

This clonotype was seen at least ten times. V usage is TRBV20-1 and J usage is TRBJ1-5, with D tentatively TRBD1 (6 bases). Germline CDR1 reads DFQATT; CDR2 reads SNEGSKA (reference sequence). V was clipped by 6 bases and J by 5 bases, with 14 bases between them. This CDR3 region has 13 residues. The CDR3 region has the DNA TGCAGTGCGGACCAGGGGCCAGATCAGCCCCAGCATTTT. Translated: CSADQGPDQPQHF.

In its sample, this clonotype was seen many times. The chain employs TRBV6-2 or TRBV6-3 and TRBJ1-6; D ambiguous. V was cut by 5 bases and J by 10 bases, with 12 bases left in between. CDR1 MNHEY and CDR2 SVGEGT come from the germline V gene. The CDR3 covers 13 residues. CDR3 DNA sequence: TGTGCCAGCAGTGAAGAGGAGGGCTCACCCCTCCACTTT. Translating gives CASSEEEGSPLHF.

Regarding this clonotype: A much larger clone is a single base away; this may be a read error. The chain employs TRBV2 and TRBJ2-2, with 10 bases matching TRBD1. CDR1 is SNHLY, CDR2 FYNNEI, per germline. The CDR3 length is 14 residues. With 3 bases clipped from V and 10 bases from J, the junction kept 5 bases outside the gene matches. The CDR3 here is CASSEGTGAEELFF. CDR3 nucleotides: TGTGCCAGCAGTGAGGGGACAGGGGCCGAGGAGCTGTTTTTT.

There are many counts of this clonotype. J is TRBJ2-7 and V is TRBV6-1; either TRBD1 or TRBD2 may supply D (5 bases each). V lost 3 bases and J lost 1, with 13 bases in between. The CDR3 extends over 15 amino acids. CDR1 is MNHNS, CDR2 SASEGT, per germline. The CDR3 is CASSDLGEGSYEQYF. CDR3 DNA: TGTGCCAGCAGTGATCTGGGGGAAGGATCCTACGAGCAGTACTTC.

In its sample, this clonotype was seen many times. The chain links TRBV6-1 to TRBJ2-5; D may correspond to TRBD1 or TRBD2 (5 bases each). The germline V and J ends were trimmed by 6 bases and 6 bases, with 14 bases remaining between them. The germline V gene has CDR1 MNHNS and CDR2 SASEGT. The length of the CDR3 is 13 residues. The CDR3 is CASSAAWGKTQYF. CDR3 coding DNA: TGTGCCAGCAGCGCCGCATGGGGGAAGACCCAGTACTTC.

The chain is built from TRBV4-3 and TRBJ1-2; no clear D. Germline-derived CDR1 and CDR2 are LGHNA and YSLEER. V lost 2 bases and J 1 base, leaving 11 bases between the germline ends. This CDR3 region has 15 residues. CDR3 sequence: CASSQRKQINYGYTF. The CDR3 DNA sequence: TGCGCCAGCAGCCAAAGGAAGCAGATTAACTATGGCTACACCTTC.

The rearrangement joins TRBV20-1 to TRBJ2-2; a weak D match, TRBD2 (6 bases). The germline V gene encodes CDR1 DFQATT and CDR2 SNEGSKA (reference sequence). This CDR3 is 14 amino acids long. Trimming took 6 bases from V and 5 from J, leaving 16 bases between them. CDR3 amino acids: CSARARGTTGELFF. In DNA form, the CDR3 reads TGCAGTGCCAGGGCCCGGGGGACGACCGGGGAGCTGTTTTTT.

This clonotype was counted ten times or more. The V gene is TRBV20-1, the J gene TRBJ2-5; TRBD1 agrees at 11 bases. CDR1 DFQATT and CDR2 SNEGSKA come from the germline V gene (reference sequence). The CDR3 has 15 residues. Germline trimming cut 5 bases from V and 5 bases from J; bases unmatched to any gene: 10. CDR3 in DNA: TGCAGTGCTGAGGACAGGGGGCAGGGAAGGGAGACCCAGTACTTC. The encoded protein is CSAEDRGQGRETQYF.

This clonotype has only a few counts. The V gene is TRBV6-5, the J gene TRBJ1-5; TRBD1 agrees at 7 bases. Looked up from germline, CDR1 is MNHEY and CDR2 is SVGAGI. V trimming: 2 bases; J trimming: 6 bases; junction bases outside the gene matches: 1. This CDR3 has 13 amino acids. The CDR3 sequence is CASSYRGPQPQHF. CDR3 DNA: TGTGCCAGCAGTTACAGGGGGCCTCAGCCCCAGCATTTT.

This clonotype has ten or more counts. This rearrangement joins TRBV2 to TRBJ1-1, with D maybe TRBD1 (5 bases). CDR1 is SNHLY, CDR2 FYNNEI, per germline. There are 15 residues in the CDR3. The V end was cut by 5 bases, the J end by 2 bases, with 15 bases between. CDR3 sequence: CASSRWGSGNTEAFF. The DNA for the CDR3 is TGTGCCAGCAGTAGGTGGGGGTCCGGAAACACTGAAGCTTTCTTT. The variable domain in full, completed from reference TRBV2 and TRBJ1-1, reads EPEVTQTPSHQVTQMGQEVILRCVPISNHLYFYWYRQILGQKVEFLVSFYNNEISEKSEIFDDQFSVERPDGSNFTLKIRSTKLEDSAMYFCASSRWGSGNTEAFFGQGTRLTVV.

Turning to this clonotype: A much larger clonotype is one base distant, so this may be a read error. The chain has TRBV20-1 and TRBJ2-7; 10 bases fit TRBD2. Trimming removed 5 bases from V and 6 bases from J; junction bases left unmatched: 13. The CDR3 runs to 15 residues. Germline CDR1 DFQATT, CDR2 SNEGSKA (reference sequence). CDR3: CSAPGVAGGASEQYF. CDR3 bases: TGCAGTGCTCCCGGGGTAGCGGGGGGAGCAAGCGAGCAGTACTTC.

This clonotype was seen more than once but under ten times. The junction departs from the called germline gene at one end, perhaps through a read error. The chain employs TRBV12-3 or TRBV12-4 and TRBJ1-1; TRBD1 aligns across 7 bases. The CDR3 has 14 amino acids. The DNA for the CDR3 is TGTGCCAGCAGTCTAGCCAGGGGGGTTACTGAAGCTTTCTTT. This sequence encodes CASSLARGVTEAFF.

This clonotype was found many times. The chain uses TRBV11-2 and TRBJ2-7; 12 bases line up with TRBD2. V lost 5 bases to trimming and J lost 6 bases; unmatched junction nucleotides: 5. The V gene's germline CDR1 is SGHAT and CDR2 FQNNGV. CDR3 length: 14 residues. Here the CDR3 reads CASSATSGSGEQYF. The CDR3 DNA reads TGTGCCAGCAGCGCGACTAGCGGGAGTGGCGAGCAGTACTTC. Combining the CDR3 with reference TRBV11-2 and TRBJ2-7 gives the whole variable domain EAGVAQSPRYKIIEKRQSVAFWCNPISGHATLYWYQQILGQGPKLLIQFQNNGVVDDSQLPKDRFSAERLKGVDSTLKIQPAKLEDSAVYLCASSATSGSGEQYFGPGTRLTVT.

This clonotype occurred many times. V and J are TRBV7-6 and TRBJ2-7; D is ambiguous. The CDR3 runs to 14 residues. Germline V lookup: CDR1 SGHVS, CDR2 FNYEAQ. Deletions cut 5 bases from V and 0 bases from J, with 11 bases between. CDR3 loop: CASSPGRSSYEQYF. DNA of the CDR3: TGTGCCAGCAGCCCCGGTCGGAGCTCCTACGAGCAGTACTTC.

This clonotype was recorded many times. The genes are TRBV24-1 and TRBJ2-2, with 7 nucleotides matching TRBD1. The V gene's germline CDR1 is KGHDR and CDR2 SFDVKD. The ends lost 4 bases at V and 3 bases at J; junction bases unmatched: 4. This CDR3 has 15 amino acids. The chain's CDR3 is CATSDTGQYTGELFF. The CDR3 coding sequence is TGTGCCACCAGTGACACGGGACAGTACACCGGGGAGCTGTTTTTT.

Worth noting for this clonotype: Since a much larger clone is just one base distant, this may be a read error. The CDR3 loop reads CASSPLTAWEAFF. The CDR3 coding sequence is TGTGCCAGCAGCCCGCTTACCGCCTGGGAAGCTTTCTTT. The chain has TRBV7-9 and TRBJ1-1; D call uncertain. Trimming stripped 5 bases from V and 8 bases from J, with 15 bases between. Germline lookup yields CDR1 SEHNR and CDR2 FQNEAQ (reference sequence). The CDR3 is 13 amino acids. Filled out from reference TRBV7-9 and TRBJ1-1, the complete variable domain reads DTGVSQNPRHKITKRGQNVTFRCDPISEHNRLYWYRQTLGQGPEFLTYFQNEAQLEKSRLLSDRFSAERPKGSFSTLEIQRTEQGDSAMYLCASSPLTAWEAFFGQGTRLTVV.

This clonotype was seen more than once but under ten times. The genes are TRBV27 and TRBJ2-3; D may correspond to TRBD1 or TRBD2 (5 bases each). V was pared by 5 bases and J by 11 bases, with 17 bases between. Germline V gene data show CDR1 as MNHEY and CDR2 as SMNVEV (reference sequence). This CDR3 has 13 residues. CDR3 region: CASSPIVGTRQYF. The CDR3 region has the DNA TGTGCCAGCAGTCCGATTGTGGGGACCCGGCAGTATTTT.

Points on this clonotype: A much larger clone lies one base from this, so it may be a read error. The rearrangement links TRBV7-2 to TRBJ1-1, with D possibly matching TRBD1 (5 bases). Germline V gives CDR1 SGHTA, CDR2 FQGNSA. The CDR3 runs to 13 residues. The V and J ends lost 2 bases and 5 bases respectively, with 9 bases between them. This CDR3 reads CTSSLQGWTEAFF. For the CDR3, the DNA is TGTACCAGCAGCTTACAGGGTTGGACTGAAGCTTTCTTT.

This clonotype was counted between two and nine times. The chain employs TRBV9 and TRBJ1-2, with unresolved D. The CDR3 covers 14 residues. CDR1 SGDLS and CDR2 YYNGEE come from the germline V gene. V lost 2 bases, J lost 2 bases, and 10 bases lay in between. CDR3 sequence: CASSVDNRNYGYTF. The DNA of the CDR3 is TGTGCCAGCAGCGTCGATAACAGAAACTATGGCTACACCTTC.

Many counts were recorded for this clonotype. The CDR3 nucleotides are TGTGCCAGCAGTGCTTACTTGGGACAGGGGAACACCGGGGAGCTGTTTTTT. Its translation: CASSAYLGQGNTGELFF. The chain uses TRBV12-3 or TRBV12-4 and TRBJ2-2; 9 bases fit TRBD1. J gave up 1 base and V 5 bases, and 8 bases lay outside the gene matches. This CDR3 has 17 residues.

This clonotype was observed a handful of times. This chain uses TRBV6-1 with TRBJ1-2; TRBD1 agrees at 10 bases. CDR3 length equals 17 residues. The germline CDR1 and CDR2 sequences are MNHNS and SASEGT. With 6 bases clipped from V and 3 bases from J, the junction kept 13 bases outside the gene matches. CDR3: CASSPLDRGRGDYGYTF. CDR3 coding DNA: TGTGCCAGCAGCCCCCTCGACAGGGGGCGCGGAGACTATGGCTACACCTTC.